Listed below are T cell receptor beta chains from one sample, sequenced in a study of Graves' ophthalmopathy and Graves' hyperthyroidism. A single record per CDR3 protein comes from TCRdb applying MiXCR to the multiplex PCR reads. This table holds 600,000 to 700,000 distinct CDR3 sequences, roughly 41% found once. Sample: peripheral blood. These receptor sequences come from an adult man with Graves' ophthalmopathy. Each CDR3 is given with its conserved first and last residue. D genes are given only for firm matches. The size entry is marked missing in some rows and otherwise reads once, few, many or a size class.

clone_size | d_call | j_call | v_call | cdr3_aa | cdr3_nt
many | . | TRBJ2-7 | TRBV5-4 | CASRKGYMGAQYF | TGTGCCAGCAGGAAAGGCTATATGGGCGCCCAGTACTTC
. | TRBD1 | TRBJ1-5 | TRBV12-5 | CASGLALTGTGGAGNQPQHF | TGTGCTAGTGGTTTGGCGTTAACCGGGACAGGGGGTGCCGGCAATCAGCCCCAGCATTTT
many | . | TRBJ2-5 | TRBV20-1 | CSASDPGETQYF | TGCAGTGCTAGTGATCCGGGAGAGACCCAGTACTTC
. | . | TRBJ1-4 | TRBV25-1 | CASSEYATRPGPGEKLFF | TGTGCCAGCAGTGAATATGCCACCCGACCAGGGCCAGGCGAAAAACTGTTTTTT
. | . | TRBJ2-7 | TRBV19 | CASSKDRLSYEQYF | TGTGCCAGTAGTAAAGACAGGCTCTCCTACGAGCAGTACTTC
many | . | TRBJ1-6 | TRBV20-1 | CSAEVGAHSPLHF | TGCAGTGCCGAGGTGGGCGCTCATTCACCCCTCCACTTT
. | . | TRBJ2-5 | TRBV5-1 | CASSLVFAVGVSQETQYF | TGCGCCAGCAGCTTGGTTTTTGCGGTTGGGGTTTCACAAGAGACCCAGTACTTC
. | TRBD2 | TRBJ2-6 | TRBV2 | CASRRTSGRAVLTF | TGTGCCAGCAGGCGGACTAGCGGGAGGGCCGTCCTGACTTTC
many | . | TRBJ1-2 | TRBV7-2 | CASSNRNYGYTF | TGTGCCAGCAGCAACAGGAACTATGGCTACACCTTC
many | . | TRBJ2-6 | TRBV7-9 | CASSLRGGLTGANVLTF | TGTGCCAGCAGCTTAAGGGGTGGGTTGACAGGGGCCAACGTCCTGACTTTC
many | . | TRBJ1-4 | TRBV4-1 | CASSQATRATNEKLFF | TGCGCCAGCAGCCAAGCTACAAGAGCAACTAATGAAAAACTGTTTTTT
. | . | TRBJ2-2 | TRBV5-1 | CASRISFSVGTGELFF | TGCGCCAGCAGGATTTCTTTCAGCGTGGGAACCGGGGAGCTGTTTTTT
. | TRBD1 | TRBJ1-5 | TRBV30 | CAWSKGTESQPQHF | TGTGCCTGGAGTAAAGGGACAGAAAGTCAGCCCCAGCATTTT
. | TRBD2 | TRBJ2-3 | TRBV20-1 | CSADSSGNTQYF | TGCAGTGCTGACTCTAGCGGGAATACGCAGTATTTT
many | . | TRBJ2-7 | TRBV13 | CASSLHGGGAGEQYF | TGTGCCAGCAGCTTACACGGAGGGGGCGCGGGGGAGCAGTACTTC
many | . | TRBJ1-5 | TRBV2 | CASSLRWRQPQHF | TGTGCCAGCAGTCTTCGTTGGAGGCAGCCCCAGCATTTT
many | . | TRBJ2-7 | TRBV9 | CASSQGPAEQYF | TGTGCCAGCAGCCAAGGCCCCGCCGAGCAGTACTTC
many | . | TRBJ1-1 | TRBV15 | CATSGVDGLVAEAFF | TGTGCCACCAGCGGGGTAGACGGGTTGGTGGCTGAAGCTTTCTTT